The 24 T cell receptor beta chains below come from one sample, sequenced in a study of T cells in tuberculosis. Clones were sequenced by immunoSEQ multiplex PCR, and TCRdb holds only the in-frame ones, with some missing. The table lists about 33,000 clones, 70% to 90% of them singletons, with almost 5.5% in the top ten. Time point: new active TB diagnosis, blood taken before or within 7 days of starting treatment. This material consisted of PBMCs, taken at tuberculosis diagnosis. These receptors were taken from an adult with tuberculosis.

The J gene is TRBJ1-1, the V gene TRBV29-1; 10 nucleotides line up with TRBD1. Germline V gene sequence: CDR1 SQVTM, CDR2 ANQGSEA. The CDR3 is made up of 15 amino acids. The trim removed 3 bases at V and 6 bases at J, leaving 10 bases unmatched. CDR3 residues: CSVDRQGAAGAEAFF. Here the CDR3 DNA reads TGCAGCGTTGACAGACAGGGGGCAGCAGGAGCTGAAGCTTTCTTT.

J is TRBJ1-2 and V is TRBV6-1, with 9 bases matching TRBD1. The germline CDR1 and CDR2 sequences are MNHNS and SASEGT. This CDR3 has 17 amino acids. V gave up 4 bases and J gave up 5 bases; unmatched junction bases: 14. The CDR3 protein is CASSAGVSRDRVYGYTF. Here the CDR3 DNA reads TGTGCCAGCAGTGCCGGGGTCTCCAGGGACAGGGTTTATGGCTACACCTTC.

V and J are TRBV10-3 and TRBJ1-4; no reliable D call. The germline V gene has CDR1 ENHRY and CDR2 SYGVKD. CDR3 length: 11 amino acids. The V gene lost 6 bases and the J gene lost 8 bases, with 7 bases spanning the gap. The CDR3 DNA reads TGTGCCATCAGAGAGGAGGAAAAACTGTTTTTT. This codes for CAIREEEKLFF.

J is TRBJ2-5 and V is TRBV5-1; 9 positions agree with TRBD1. Germline-derived CDR1 and CDR2 are SGHRS and YFSETQ. Trimming removed 0 bases from V and 5 bases from J; junction bases left unmatched: 5. The CDR3 is made up of 15 amino acids. In nucleotides, the CDR3 is TGCGCCAGCAGCTTGGGACAGGGGGTAAGGGAGACCCAGTACTTC. Encoded protein: CASSLGQGVRETQYF.

Here the CDR3 DNA reads TGTGCCAGCAATCGCTGGGGCGGGGGGTCCTATGGCTACACCTTC. This sequence encodes CASNRWGGGSYGYTF. The chain employs TRBV28 and TRBJ1-2, with TRBD1 as a possible D gene (5 bases). CDR3 length: 15 amino acids. Germline V gene data show CDR1 as MDHEN and CDR2 as SYDVKM. The V end was cut by 7 bases, the J end by 4 bases, with 19 bases between.

V gene TRBV30 combines with J gene TRBJ1-3; possibly TRBD1 for D (5 bases). Germline-derived CDR1 and CDR2 are GTSNPN and SVGIG (reference sequence). The ends were cut back, 4 bases at V and 4 bases at J, with 11 bases in the middle. The CDR3 sequence is 13 residues long. The CDR3 loop is CAWTRGVGNTIYF. The CDR3, as DNA: TGTGCCTGGACCCGGGGGGTCGGAAACACCATATATTTT. The whole variable domain, filled in from reference TRBV30 and TRBJ1-3, reads SQTIHQWPATLVQPVGSPLSLECTVEGTSNPNLYWYRQAAGRGLQLLFYSVGIGQISSEVPQNLSASRPQDRQFILSSKKLLLSDSGFYLCAWTRGVGNTIYFGEGSWLTVV.

The V gene is TRBV19, the J gene TRBJ1-5; TRBD1 matches at 9 bases. This CDR3 is 15 amino acids long. CDR1 is LNHDA, CDR2 SQIVND, per germline (reference sequence). V lost 7 bases to trimming and J lost 1 base; unmatched junction nucleotides: 5. CDR3 sequence reads: CASNPQGASNQPQHF. The CDR3, as DNA: TGTGCCAGTAACCCACAGGGGGCGAGCAATCAGCCCCAGCATTTT.

This chain links TRBV27 with TRBJ1-1; 7 bases match TRBD1. CDR3 length equals 13 residues. Germline V gene sequence: CDR1 MNHEY, CDR2 SMNVEV (reference sequence). J was trimmed by 8 bases and V by 2 bases; bases with no gene match: 5. CDR3 DNA: TGTGCCAGCAGTTTAGGGACAGTGGGGGAAGCTTTCTTT. Residues: CASSLGTVGEAFF.

This chain joins TRBV5-1 and TRBJ1-1, with D maybe TRBD1 (5 bases). This CDR3 spans 15 amino acids. Germline V gene data show CDR1 as SGHRS and CDR2 as YFSETQ. V lost 4 bases to trimming and J lost 3 bases, with 16 bases between them. For the CDR3, the DNA is TGCGCCAGCAGCCCGGGGGGGGGAGTCCACACTGAAGCTTTCTTT. Amino acid sequence: CASSPGGGVHTEAFF.

This clone was counted once. The rearrangement uses TRBV19 and TRBJ2-1; 7 nucleotides match TRBD2. The J segment lost 7 bases and the V segment lost 9 bases, leaving 3 bases of the junction unmatched. The CDR3 has 11 amino acids. Germline V gene sequence: CDR1 LNHDA, CDR2 SQIVND (reference sequence). The CDR3 nucleotides are TGTGCCAGCCGACTAGCAAATGAGCAGTTCTTC. Residues: CASRLANEQFF.

The V call is TRBV11-2, the J call TRBJ2-3; TRBD2 is a possible D gene (7 bases). This CDR3 has 15 amino acids. Germline V gene sequence: CDR1 SGHAT, CDR2 FQNNGV. V shed 7 bases and J shed 0 bases, with 14 bases lying between them. The CDR3 sequence is CASTKGGLSTDTQYF. The CDR3 DNA follows: TGTGCCAGCACCAAGGGGGGGCTGAGCACAGATACGCAGTATTTT.

The chain employs TRBV4-2 and TRBJ1-5, with D tentatively TRBD1 (5 bases). Trimming took 0 bases from V and 6 from J, leaving 9 bases between them. Germline V CDR1 and CDR2: LGHNA, YNFKEQ. This CDR3 region has 14 residues. The CDR3 reads CASSQDGGIQPQHF. DNA of the CDR3: TGTGCCAGCAGCCAAGATGGGGGGATTCAGCCCCAGCATTTT.

The rearrangement joins TRBV2 to TRBJ2-5; the D gene is possibly TRBD2 (5 bases). V was trimmed by 4 bases and J by 7 bases, leaving 10 bases between them. Germline values: CDR1 SNHLY, CDR2 FYNNEI. The length of the CDR3 is 12 residues. The CDR3 DNA sequence: TGTGCCAGCAGTGGTGAGGCGGGGACCCAGTACTTC. This sequence encodes CASSGEAGTQYF.

The V gene is TRBV28, the J gene TRBJ2-5; TRBD2 might be the D (5 bases). The CDR3 sequence is 15 residues long. Trimming removed 0 bases from V and 2 bases from J, with 10 bases in between. Germline lookup yields CDR1 MDHEN and CDR2 SYDVKM. The DNA for the CDR3 is TGTGCCAGCAGTTTATGGGTCCGGGGTCAAGAGACCCAGTACTTC. Translation: CASSLWVRGQETQYF.

V gene TRBV5-4 combines with J gene TRBJ1-2; D may be TRBD1 (6 bases). The CDR3 runs 15 residues. The V end lost 4 bases, the J end lost 2 bases, and 15 bases lay between the germline ends. Germline lookup yields CDR1 SGHNT and CDR2 YYREEE (reference sequence). In DNA, the CDR3 is TGTGCCAGCAGCCCCGGACAGATATCGAACTATGGCTACACCTTC. Translated, it gives CASSPGQISNYGYTF.

This clone was recorded once. This rearrangement joins TRBV14 to TRBJ2-7, with 8 bases aligning to TRBD1. Trimming cost V 4 bases and J 3 bases; bases outside gene matches: 8. This CDR3 region has 15 residues. Germline V gene data show CDR1 as SGHDN and CDR2 as FVKESK. The CDR3, as DNA: TGTGCCAGCAGCCGAGAGACAGGGGCAATCTACGAGCAGTACTTC. Translation: CASSRETGAIYEQYF.

V gene TRBV7-2 combines with J gene TRBJ2-2; no clear D. V shed 3 bases and J shed 7 bases, with 3 bases lying between them. CDR1 and CDR2 (germline): SGHTA, FQGNSA. This CDR3 has 11 residues. The CDR3 nucleotides read TGTGCCAGCAGCTTTTACGGGGAGCTGTTTTTT. Protein: CASSFYGELFF.

The chain combines TRBV28 with TRBJ2-7, with D perhaps matching TRBD1 (5 bases). From germline, CDR1 is MDHEN and CDR2 SYDVKM. V shed 4 bases and J shed 6 bases, with 19 bases lying between them. There are 15 residues in the CDR3. CDR3 DNA: TGTGCCAGCAGTTCGCAGGGTCCCACAATGGGCGAGCAGTACTTC. Translating gives CASSSQGPTMGEQYF.

The V and J genes are TRBV29-1 and TRBJ1-1, with D possibly being TRBD1 (6 bases). Trimming took 4 bases from V and 5 from J, leaving 14 bases between them. The CDR3 sequence is 13 residues long. Germline CDR1 is SQVTM and CDR2 is ANQGSEA. CDR3 in DNA: TGCAGCGTTGGGCGCGCCCAGGGGACTGAAGCTTTCTTT. Its translation is CSVGRAQGTEAFF.

This chain joins TRBV28 and TRBJ2-3; 10 bases map to TRBD1. This CDR3 is built from 13 residues. Germline V gives CDR1 MDHEN, CDR2 SYDVKM. The junction had 4 bases not matched to a gene; V was cut back by 8 bases and J by 5 bases. The CDR3 DNA reads TGTGCCAGCGACAGGGGGCATGGAGATACGCAGTATTTT. It specifies CASDRGHGDTQYF.

CDR3 sequence reads: CASSSLSPPQRRNPDEQFF. The CDR3 DNA follows: TGTGCCAGCAGTTCCCTTAGCCCCCCCCAGCGGCGGAATCCTGATGAGCAGTTCTTC. The chain has TRBV7-6 and TRBJ2-1; perhaps TRBD2 as D (5 bases). CDR1 is SGHVS and CDR2 is FNYEAQ in the germline V gene. The CDR3 loop spans 19 amino acids. The V gene lost 6 bases and the J gene lost 8 bases, with 32 bases spanning the gap.

This chain connects TRBV28 to TRBJ2-7; a weak D match, TRBD2 (6 bases). V lost 6 bases, J lost 5 bases, and 11 bases lay in between. Germline V gene data show CDR1 as MDHEN and CDR2 as SYDVKM. CDR3 size: 12 residues. The CDR3 coding sequence is TGTGCCAGCAGGGGGGACTTCAACGAGCAGTACTTC. This codes for CASRGDFNEQYF.

The gene calls are TRBV6-5 and TRBJ2-1; D might be TRBD1 (6 bases). The CDR3 runs 14 residues. The V and J ends lost 8 bases and 5 bases respectively, with 16 bases between them. Germline CDR1 reads MNHEY; CDR2 reads SVGAGI. The CDR3 protein is CASARQELDNEQFF. The CDR3 DNA reads as TGTGCCAGCGCCCGACAGGAATTGGACAATGAGCAGTTCTTC.

The chain recombines TRBV30 with TRBJ1-2; the D gene is possibly TRBD1 (6 bases). This CDR3 contains 14 residues. CDR1 is GTSNPN and CDR2 is SVGIG in the germline V gene (reference sequence). V shed 0 bases and J shed 8 bases, with 16 bases lying between them. CDR3 in amino acids: CAWSVRADSPGYTF. In DNA form, the CDR3 reads TGTGCCTGGAGTGTAAGGGCGGACAGCCCGGGCTACACCTTC.